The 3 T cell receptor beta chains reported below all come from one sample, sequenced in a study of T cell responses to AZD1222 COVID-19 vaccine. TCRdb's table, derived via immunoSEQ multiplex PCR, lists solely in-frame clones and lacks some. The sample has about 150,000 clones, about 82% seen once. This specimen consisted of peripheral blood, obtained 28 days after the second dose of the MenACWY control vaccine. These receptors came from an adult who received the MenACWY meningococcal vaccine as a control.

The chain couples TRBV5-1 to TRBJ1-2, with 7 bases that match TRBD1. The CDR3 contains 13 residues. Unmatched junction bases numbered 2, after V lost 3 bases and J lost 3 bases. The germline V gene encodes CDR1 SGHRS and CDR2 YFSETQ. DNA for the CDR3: TGCGCCAGCAGCTCCAGGGGGGACTATGGCTACACCTTC. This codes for CASSSRGDYGYTF. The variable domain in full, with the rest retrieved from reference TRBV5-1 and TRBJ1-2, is KAGVTQTPRYLIKTRGQQVTLSCSPISGHRSVSWYQQTPGQGLQFLFEYFSETQRNKGNFPGRFSGRQFSNSRSEMNVSTLELGDSALYLCASSSRGDYGYTFGSGTRLTVV.

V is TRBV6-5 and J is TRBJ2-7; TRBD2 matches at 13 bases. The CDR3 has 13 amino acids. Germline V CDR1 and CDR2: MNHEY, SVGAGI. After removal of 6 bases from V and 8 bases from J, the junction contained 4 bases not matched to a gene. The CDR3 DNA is TGTGCCAGCAGGGGACTAGCGGGGAGTAAGCAGTACGTC. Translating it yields CASRGLAGSKQYV.

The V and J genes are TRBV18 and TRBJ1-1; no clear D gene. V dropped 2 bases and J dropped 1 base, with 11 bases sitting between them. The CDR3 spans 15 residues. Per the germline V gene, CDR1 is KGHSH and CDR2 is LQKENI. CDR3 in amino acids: CASSPYGVGNTEAFF. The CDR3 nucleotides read TGTGCCAGCTCACCATACGGGGTGGGGAACACTGAAGCTTTCTTT.